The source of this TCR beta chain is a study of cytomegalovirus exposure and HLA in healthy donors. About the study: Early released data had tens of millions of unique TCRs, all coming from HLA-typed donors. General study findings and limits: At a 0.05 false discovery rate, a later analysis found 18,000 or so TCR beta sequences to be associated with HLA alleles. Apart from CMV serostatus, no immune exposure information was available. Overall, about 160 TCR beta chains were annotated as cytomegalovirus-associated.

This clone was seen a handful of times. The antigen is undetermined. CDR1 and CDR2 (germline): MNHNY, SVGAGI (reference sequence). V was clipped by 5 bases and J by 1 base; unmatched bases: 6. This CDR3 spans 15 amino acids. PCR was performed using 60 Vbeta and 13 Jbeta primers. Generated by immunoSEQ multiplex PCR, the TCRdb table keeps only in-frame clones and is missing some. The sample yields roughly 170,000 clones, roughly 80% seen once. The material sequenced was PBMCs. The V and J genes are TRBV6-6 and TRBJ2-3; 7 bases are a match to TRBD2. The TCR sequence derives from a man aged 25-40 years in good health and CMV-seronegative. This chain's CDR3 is CASSILADGTDTQYF. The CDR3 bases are TGTGCCAGCAGTATCCTAGCGGACGGCACAGATACGCAGTATTTT.